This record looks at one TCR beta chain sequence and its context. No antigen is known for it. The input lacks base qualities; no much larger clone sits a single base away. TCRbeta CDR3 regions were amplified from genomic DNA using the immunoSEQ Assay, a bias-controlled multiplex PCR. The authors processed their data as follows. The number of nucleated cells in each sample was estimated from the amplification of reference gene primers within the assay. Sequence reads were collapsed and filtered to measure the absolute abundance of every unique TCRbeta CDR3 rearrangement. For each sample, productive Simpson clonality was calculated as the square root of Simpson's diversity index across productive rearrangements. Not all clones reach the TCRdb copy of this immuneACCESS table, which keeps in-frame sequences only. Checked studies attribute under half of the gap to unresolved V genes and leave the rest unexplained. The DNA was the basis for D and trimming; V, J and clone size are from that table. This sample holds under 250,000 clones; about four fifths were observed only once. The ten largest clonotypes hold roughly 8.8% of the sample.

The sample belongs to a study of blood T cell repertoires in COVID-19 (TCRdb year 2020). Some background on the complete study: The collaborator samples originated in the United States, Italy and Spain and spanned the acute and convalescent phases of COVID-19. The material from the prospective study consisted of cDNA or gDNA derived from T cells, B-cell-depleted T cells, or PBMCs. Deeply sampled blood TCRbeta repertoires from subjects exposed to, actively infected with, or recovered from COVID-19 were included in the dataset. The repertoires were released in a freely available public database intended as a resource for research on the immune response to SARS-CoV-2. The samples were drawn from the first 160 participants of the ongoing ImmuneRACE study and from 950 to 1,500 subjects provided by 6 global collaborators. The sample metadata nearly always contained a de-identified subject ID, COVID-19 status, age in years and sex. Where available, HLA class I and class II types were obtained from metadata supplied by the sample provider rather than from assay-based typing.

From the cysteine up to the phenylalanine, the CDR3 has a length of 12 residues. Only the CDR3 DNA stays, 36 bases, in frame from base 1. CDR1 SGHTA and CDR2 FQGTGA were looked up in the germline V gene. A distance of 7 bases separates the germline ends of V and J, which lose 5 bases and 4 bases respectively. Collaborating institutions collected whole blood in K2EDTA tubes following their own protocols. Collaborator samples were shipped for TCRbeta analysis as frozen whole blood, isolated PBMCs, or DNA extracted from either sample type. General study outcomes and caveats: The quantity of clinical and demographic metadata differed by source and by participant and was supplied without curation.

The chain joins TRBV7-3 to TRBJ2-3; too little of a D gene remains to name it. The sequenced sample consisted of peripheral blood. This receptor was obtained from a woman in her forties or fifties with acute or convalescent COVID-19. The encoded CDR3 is CASSLIADTQYF. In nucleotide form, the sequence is TGTGCCAGCAGCCTCATAGCAGATACGCAGTATTTT.